This is a list of T cell receptor beta chains from one sample in a study of cytomegalovirus exposure and HLA in healthy donors. The table came from immunoSEQ multiplex PCR; TCRdb's copy has only in-frame clones and leaves some out. The sample consists of under 200,000 clones, 82% of them appearing once. The specimen sequenced was PBMCs. The receptors shown here come from a woman younger than 35 in good health and CMV-seronegative. Both conserved end residues are part of each CDR3. Fields, in order: clone size, J gene, V gene, D gene, CDR3 protein, CDR3 DNA. The D gene is left open where the match is weak. The size entry is marked missing in some rows and otherwise reads once, few, many or a size class.

>NA|TRBJ2-7|TRBV7-2|TRBD2
CASSLASTSAAYEQYF
TGTGCCAGCAGCTTAGCGTCGACTAGCGCTGCTTACGAGCAGTACTTC
>NA|TRBJ1-1|TRBV11-2|NA
CASSLRRRGTEAFF
TGTGCCAGCAGCTTAAGGAGGAGGGGCACTGAAGCTTTCTTT
>NA|TRBJ2-3|TRBV25-1|NA
CASSEDRILGGAGDTQYF
TGTGCCAGCAGTGAAGACCGAATACTGGGGGGGGCTGGAGATACGCAGTATTTT
>NA|TRBJ2-7|TRBV9|TRBD1
CASTRSDRAYEQYF
TGTGCCAGCACCCGCTCCGACAGGGCCTACGAGCAGTACTTC
>NA|TRBJ2-5|TRBV2|NA
CASSDSFLAHKETQYF
TGTGCCAGCAGTGATTCCTTCCTAGCGCATAAAGAGACCCAGTACTTC
>NA|TRBJ2-7|TRBV5-5|TRBD1
CASSLTGGGYEQYF
TGTGCCAGCAGCCTAACAGGGGGCGGATACGAGCAGTACTTC
>NA|TRBJ2-1|TRBV7-9|NA
CASSSLEGIYNEQFF
TGTGCCAGCAGCTCCCTAGAGGGCATTTACAATGAGCAGTTCTTC
>NA|TRBJ1-5|TRBV5-1|NA
CASSFDRQFSNQPQHF
TGCGCCAGCAGCTTCGATAGACAGTTTAGCAATCAGCCCCAGCATTTT
>NA|TRBJ2-7|TRBV15|NA
CATSRDSLANYEQYF
TGTGCCACCAGCAGAGATTCGCTAGCGAACTACGAGCAGTACTTC
>NA|TRBJ1-2|TRBV7-2|NA
CASSLQTGANYGNTF
TGTGCCAGCAGCCTCCAGACAGGTGCTAACTATGGCAACACCTTC
>NA|TRBJ2-1|TRBV28|TRBD2
CASSPHFGLASNEQFF
TGTGCCAGCAGTCCACATTTCGGACTAGCGTCCAATGAGCAGTTCTTC
>NA|TRBJ2-2|TRBV5-4|TRBD1
CASSVQGTNTGELFF
TGTGCCAGCAGCGTACAGGGGACCAACACCGGGGAGCTGTTTTTT
>NA|TRBJ1-2|TRBV10-2|TRBD1
CASSGGQGVCGYTF
TGCGCCAGCAGTGGGGGACAGGGGGTTTGTGGCTACACCTTC
>NA|TRBJ1-1|TRBV28|TRBD1
CASSLRSGGTEAFF
TGTGCCAGCAGTTTAAGGTCAGGGGGCACTGAAGCTTTCTTT
>NA|TRBJ2-7|TRBV9|NA
CASSVYGQGHYEQYF
TGTGCCAGCAGCGTATACGGGCAGGGCCACTACGAGCAGTACTTC
>NA|TRBJ2-2|TRBV7-2|NA
CASSFRVTGELFF
TGTGCCAGCAGCTTCAGGGTCACCGGGGAGCTGTTTTTT
>NA|TRBJ2-1|TRBV28|TRBD2
CASTMGGRALNEQFF
TGTGCCAGCACCATGGGGGGGAGGGCCTTGAATGAGCAGTTCTTC
>NA|TRBJ2-7|TRBV11-2|NA
CASSPGSSYEQYF
TGTGCCAGCAGCCCTGGGAGTTCCTACGAGCAGTACTTC
>once|TRBJ2-7|TRBV28|NA
CASSLSRYEQYF
TGTGCCAGCAGTTTATCTCGGTACGAGCAGTACTTC
>NA|TRBJ2-4|TRBV10-2|NA
CASSAAPLAKGGKNIQYF
TGCGCCAGCAGCGCCGCCCCCCTAGCTAAGGGCGGCAAAAACATTCAGTACTTC
>NA|TRBJ2-2|TRBV29-1|NA
CSVPRRTGTTTGELFF
TGCAGCGTTCCCCGCCGTACAGGGACTACTACCGGGGAGCTGTTTTTT
>NA|TRBJ2-7|TRBV7-2|NA
CASSLVRSYYEQYF
TGTGCCAGCAGCTTGGTGAGGTCGTACTACGAGCAGTACTTC
>NA|TRBJ2-1|TRBV7-2|NA
CASSPVLYEQFF
TGTGCCAGCAGCCCGGTTCTGTATGAGCAGTTCTTC
>NA|TRBJ1-5|TRBV7-9|NA
CASSFDPTYSNQPQHF
TGTGCCAGCAGCTTCGATCCAACATATAGCAATCAGCCCCAGCATTTT
>NA|TRBJ2-7|TRBV7-9|TRBD2
CASSSLLAGLRSYEQYF
TGTGCCAGCAGCTCTTTACTAGCGGGACTCCGCTCCTACGAGCAGTACTTC
>once|TRBJ1-2|TRBV5-1|TRBD1
CASSIGQGHYGYTF
TGCGCCAGCAGCATTGGACAGGGGCACTATGGCTACACCTTC
>few|TRBJ2-3|TRBV6-5|NA
CASSYGWGGHTDTQYF
TGTGCCAGCAGTTACGGTTGGGGCGGACACACAGATACGCAGTATTTT
>few|TRBJ2-7|TRBV2|TRBD1
CASSEYLLTGGRVHEQYF
TGTGCCAGCAGTGAATACCTACTAACAGGGGGGCGAGTCCACGAGCAGTACTTC
>NA|TRBJ2-2|TRBV30|NA
CAWEDRFANTGELFF
TGTGCCTGGGAAGACAGATTCGCGAACACCGGGGAGCTGTTTTTT
>NA|TRBJ2-5|TRBV30|NA
CAWRDSFAALETQYF
TGTGCCTGGAGAGACTCCTTCGCAGCTCTGGAGACTCAGTACTTC
>once|TRBJ2-1|TRBV4-2|TRBD2
CASSQEVAGRGYNEQFF
TGTGCCAGCAGCCAAGAGGTAGCGGGGCGGGGATACAATGAGCAGTTCTTC
>few|TRBJ2-5|TRBV21-1|NA
CASGTRGETQYF
TGTGCCAGTGGAACCCGGGGGGAGACCCAGTACTTC
>NA|TRBJ1-3|TRBV5-8|TRBD1
CASSPWTGGSGNTIYF
TGTGCCAGCAGCCCCTGGACAGGGGGCTCTGGAAACACCATATATTTT
>once|TRBJ1-6|TRBV5-1|TRBD1
CASSRDRDSPLHF
TGCGCCAGCAGCCGAGACAGGGATTCACCCCTCCACTTT
>NA|TRBJ2-1|TRBV6-5|TRBD2
CASWGSGRGNEQFF
TGTGCCAGCTGGGGAAGCGGGAGGGGTAATGAGCAGTTCTTC
>NA|TRBJ1-3|TRBV15|NA
CATSGPKSSGNTIYF
TGTGCCACCAGCGGGCCGAAGAGCTCTGGAAACACCATATATTTT